Listed here are 16 T cell receptor beta chains from one sample, sequenced in a study of neurological immune-mediated disorders. Via MiXCR, TCRdb re-called the 5' RACE reads, giving one row per CDR3 protein. The data show 30,000 to 40,000 distinct CDR3 sequences, approximately 4.2% seen once. Material for sequencing was PBMCs. The receptors shown here come from a man aged 30-40 years with multiple sclerosis.

This clonotype has a count of ten or more. This chain uses TRBV9 with TRBJ2-3; the D is unclear. CDR1 and CDR2 from the germline V gene are SGDLS and YYNGEE. The ends were cut back, 0 bases at V and 2 bases at J, with 10 bases in the middle. The CDR3 is made up of 15 amino acids. The CDR3 nucleotides are TGTGCCAGCAGCGTAGGTTGGGGATTCACAGATACGCAGTATTTT. Translating gives CASSVGWGFTDTQYF. The complete variable domain, with remaining parts taken from reference TRBV9 and TRBJ2-3, reads DSGVTQTPKHLITATGQRVTLRCSPRSGDLSVYWYQQSLDQGLQFLIQYYNGEERAKGNILERFSAQQFPDLHSELNLSSLELGDSALYFCASSVGWGFTDTQYFGPGTRLTVL.

In its sample, this clonotype was seen many times. The rearrangement uses TRBV7-2 and TRBJ2-1, with 11 bases matching TRBD2. The CDR3 runs 16 residues. Germline CDR1 SGHTA, CDR2 FQGNSA. After removal of 5 bases from V and 8 bases from J, the junction contained 11 bases not matched to a gene. The CDR3 DNA reads as TGTGCCAGCAGCAAAGGGACTAGCGGATTTATCTATGAGCAGTTCTTC. As protein: CASSKGTSGFIYEQFF.

This clonotype was seen ten or more times. J is TRBJ2-1 and V is TRBV2, with 9 bases fitting TRBD2. V shed 2 bases, J shed 3 bases, and the junction held 5 bases outside the gene matches. The CDR3 totals 16 residues. The germline CDR1 and CDR2 sequences are SNHLY and FYNNEI. DNA for the CDR3: TGTGCCAGCAGTGAACCACAGCGGGGGGACTACAATGAGCAGTTCTTC. As protein: CASSEPQRGDYNEQFF. Complete variable domain (other parts from reference TRBV2 and TRBJ2-1): EPEVTQTPSHQVTQMGQEVILRCVPISNHLYFYWYRQILGQKVEFLVSFYNNEISEKSEIFDDQFSVERPDGSNFTLKIRSTKLEDSAMYFCASSEPQRGDYNEQFFGPGTRLTVL.

The V gene is TRBV4-1, the J gene TRBJ1-2; D gene ambiguous. Trimming removed 6 bases at V and 1 base at J, with 15 bases between. The germline gives CDR1 MGHRA, CDR2 YSYEKL. The length of the CDR3 is 15 residues. The CDR3 bases are TGCGCCAGCAGTTCCATGGACGGATTTAACTATGGCTACACCTTC. Its translation: CASSSMDGFNYGYTF.

The chain carries TRBV27 and TRBJ1-1, with D tentatively TRBD1 (5 bases). Germline V gene lookup returns CDR1 MNHEY and CDR2 SMNVEV (reference sequence). This CDR3 is 13 amino acids long. Trimming shortened V by 6 bases and J by 5 bases, and 13 bases separated the two germline ends. The CDR3 spells CASRAPGRTEAFF. The CDR3 bases are TGTGCCAGCAGGGCTCCGGGGCGGACTGAAGCTTTCTTT.

This clonotype showed up many times. V is TRBV12-3 or TRBV12-4 and J is TRBJ2-5, with no clear D. With 6 bases removed from V and 5 bases from J, the gap between germline ends came to 4 bases. The CDR3 contains 10 residues. The CDR3 nucleotides are TGTGCCAGCAGGGGGGAGACCCAGTACTTC. Translation: CASRGETQYF.

This chain connects TRBV4-1 to TRBJ2-1; D not certain. Germline V gene data show CDR1 as MGHRA and CDR2 as YSYEKL. The CDR3 has 14 residues. V was pared by 0 bases and J by 4 bases, with 7 bases between. CDR3 sequence (DNA): TGCGCCAGCAGCCAAGAAGGAAGTTACAATGAGCAGTTCTTC. Translated, it gives CASSQEGSYNEQFF.

The genes are TRBV7-6 and TRBJ1-1; D is ambiguous. Between the trimmed V and J ends, which lost 5 bases and 4 bases, there was a span of 8 bases. CDR3 length: 12 amino acids. The germline V gene encodes CDR1 SGHVS and CDR2 FNYEAQ. The chain's CDR3 is CASSHSGTEAFF. Written as DNA, the CDR3 is TGTGCCAGCAGCCACTCGGGCACTGAAGCTTTCTTT.

This clonotype was recorded many times. The chain joins TRBV18 to TRBJ2-1; 7 bases agree with TRBD2. The CDR3 contains 13 residues. Germline CDR1 reads KGHSH; CDR2 reads LQKENI. Trimming took 4 bases from V and 5 from J; bases not matched to a gene: 2. The CDR3 spells CASSRTSDNEQFF. DNA for the CDR3: TGTGCCAGCTCACGGACTAGTGACAATGAGCAGTTCTTC.

This clonotype was picked up many times. The chain links TRBV4-2 to TRBJ1-1, with 8 bases identical to TRBD1. From germline, CDR1 is LGHNA and CDR2 YNFKEQ. The V and J ends lost 2 bases and 1 base, in that order; junction bases with no gene match: 3. The CDR3 spans 15 residues. CDR3 DNA sequence: TGTGCCAGCAGCCAACAGGGGGCTGGGAACACTGAAGCTTTCTTT. Its translation: CASSQQGAGNTEAFF.

This clonotype was seen at least ten times. V usage is TRBV12-3 or TRBV12-4 and J usage is TRBJ1-3; 7 bases are a match to TRBD1. The CDR3 spans 13 residues. Germline trimming cut 5 bases from V and 6 bases from J; bases unmatched to any gene: 4. In DNA, the CDR3 is TGTGCCAGCAGTACTGGACAGGCAAACACCATATATTTT. Protein product: CASSTGQANTIYF.

This clonotype was observed many times. This chain connects TRBV5-1 to TRBJ2-5; TRBD2 agrees at 11 bases. The CDR3 extends over 17 amino acids. CDR1 is SGHRS, CDR2 YFSETQ, per germline. The junction had 11 bases not matched to a gene; V was cut back by 3 bases and J by 4 bases. CDR3 coding DNA: TGCGCCAGCAGCTCGGCTAGCGGGGGGCCAGGGGGAGAGACCCAGTACTTC. As protein: CASSSASGGPGGETQYF.

This clonotype was counted ten times or more. V usage is TRBV7-6 and J usage is TRBJ2-3; 12 nucleotides align to TRBD2. Germline assignment: CDR1 SGHVS and CDR2 FNYEAQ. The CDR3 covers 20 residues. V was clipped by 0 bases and J by 2 bases; unmatched bases: 12. The CDR3 DNA reads as TGTGCCAGCAGCTTAGCGAGACTAGCGGGGGCCCAATCGTTCACAGATACGCAGTATTTT. It specifies CASSLARLAGAQSFTDTQYF.

The table lists this clonotype with many counts. This rearrangement joins TRBV30 to TRBJ1-5; D not certain. Per the germline V gene, CDR1 is GTSNPN and CDR2 is SVGIG (reference sequence). This CDR3 is built from 13 residues. V dropped 0 bases and J dropped 6 bases, with 9 bases sitting between them. CDR3 residues: CAWSVVRGQPQHF. DNA for the CDR3: TGTGCCTGGAGTGTTGTCCGGGGTCAGCCCCAGCATTTT.

The chain uses TRBV7-2 and TRBJ2-7; tentatively, D is TRBD2 (5 bases). CDR3 length equals 17 residues. Trimming removed 2 bases at V and 0 bases at J, with 17 bases between. Germline CDR1 reads SGHTA; CDR2 reads FQGNSA. The CDR3 is CASSLKEGLLSSYEQYF. CDR3 sequence (DNA): TGTGCCAGCAGCTTAAAAGAAGGACTCCTTAGCTCCTACGAGCAGTACTTC.

This clonotype came up a few times. Compared with germline, one end of the junction differs, possibly owing to a read error. The rearrangement joins TRBV14 to TRBJ2-6, with a weak D call TRBD1 (5 bases). CDR3 length: 16 residues. Germline V lookup: CDR1 SGHDN, CDR2 FVKESK. CDR3 DNA sequence: TGTGCCAGCAGCCAAGATATGGCCTCTGGGGCCAAAGTCCTGACTTTC. Amino acids: CASSQDMASGAKVLTF.